This TCR beta chain was sequenced in a study of OX40 agonist ivuxolimab in advanced cancers. At the level of the study: Ivuxolimab was delivered to patients intravenously every 2 weeks at doses spanning 0.01 to 10 mg/kg. General study findings and limits: Fewer expanded clones were found on average in CD4+ than in CD8+ T cells.

Autoimmune disease history or systemic immunosuppression excluded patients. About this clone: Its antigen remains unidentified.

The protocol was immunoSEQ multiplex PCR, while the TCRdb copy is restricted to in-frame clones and leaves out a portion. The sample gives about 25,000 clones, 80% to 90% of which show up once; less than 15% is in the top ten. The V gene's germline CDR1 is SNHLY and CDR2 FYNNEI. This CDR3 has 14 amino acids. Trimming cost V 10 bases and J 2 bases, with 15 bases left between them. The sequence was collected from an adult with an advanced solid tumor such as melanoma, head and neck, liver or kidney cancer. The specimen comprised CD4+ or CD8+ T cells sorted from blood, sampled in a trial of the OX40 agonist ivuxolimab. The J gene is TRBJ1-3, the V gene TRBV2; no clear D. CDR3 loop: CATTEGGAGNTIYF. The CDR3 DNA sequence: TGTGCCACCACGGAGGGAGGCGCTGGAAACACCATATATTTT.